The clone carrying this TCR beta chain was seen ten or more times. Its antigen is unknown. CDR1 LGHNA and CDR2 YNFKEQ come from the germline V gene. The length of the CDR3 is 18 residues. Trimming removed 2 bases from V and 3 bases from J; junction bases left unmatched: 14. This sample was taken from a study of T cells after yellow fever vaccination. Study-wide points: Clonotypes shared by both compartments, CD4 and CD8, made up a small share.

One entry per CDR3 protein results from TCRdb running MiXCR on the 5' RACE reads. The table shows about 360,000 distinct CDR3 sequences, with 6% to 8% occurring only once. This specimen consisted of PBMCs, obtained 5 days after the yellow fever booster vaccination. This chain connects TRBV4-2 to TRBJ2-7, with 9 bases identical to TRBD2. This receptor was obtained from a man aged 25-40 years who received the YFV17D yellow fever vaccine. The CDR3 coding sequence is TGTGCCAGCAGCCAAAGGGCGGGGGGGGCTAGCGGGCTCTACGAGCAGTACTTC. Its protein is CASSQRAGGASGLYEQYF.